This entry lists 24 T cell receptor beta chains sequenced from one sample in a study of cytomegalovirus exposure and HLA in healthy donors. Vbeta (60) and Jbeta (13) primers were used in the PCR. TCRdb's table, derived via immunoSEQ multiplex PCR, lists solely in-frame clones and lacks some. The data hold about 210,000 clones, with around 83% observed a single time. Material: PBMCs. These receptors were taken from a man in his forties in good health and CMV-seropositive.

This clone was seen a single time. The genes are TRBV29-1 and TRBJ2-5, with D possibly TRBD1 on 7 matching bases. The end of the DNA aligns better with TRBJ2-7, so the J call may be wrong. Per germline, CDR1 SQVTM and CDR2 ANQGSEA. This CDR3 has 14 residues. The CDR3 reads CSVSVGGQKNEQYF. The CDR3 coding sequence is TGCAGCGTTAGCGTCGGGGGACAGAAGAACGAGCAGTACTTC.

The chain carries TRBV18 and TRBJ2-5; 14 nucleotides match TRBD2. The last part of the DNA fits TRBJ2-7 better; the J call may be wrong. CDR3 length: 16 residues. Germline CDR1 reads KGHSH; CDR2 reads LQKENI. Written as DNA, the CDR3 is TGTGCCAGCTCACTCCCTGGACTAGCGGGAGGATCCGAGCAGTACTTC. It encodes CASSLPGLAGGSEQYF.

The V and J genes are TRBV7-6 and TRBJ2-7, with no clear D. CDR1 is SGHVS, CDR2 FNYEAQ, per germline. Trimming stripped 1 base from V and 2 bases from J, with 15 bases between. The CDR3 loop spans 16 amino acids. For the CDR3, the DNA is TGTGCCAGCAGCTTAGGTAGCCCGCCAGATGCCTACGAGCAGTACTTC. It specifies CASSLGSPPDAYEQYF.

The chain carries TRBV27 and TRBJ2-1; possibly TRBD2 for D (5 bases). The CDR3 runs to 15 residues. From germline, CDR1 is MNHEY and CDR2 SMNVEV (reference sequence). V lost 4 bases, J lost 4 bases, and 14 bases lay in between. This CDR3 is CASSSYGVGYNEQFF. The CDR3 region has the DNA TGTGCCAGCAGTTCCTACGGGGTGGGGTACAATGAGCAGTTCTTC.

V usage is TRBV5-1 and J usage is TRBJ2-5; the match to TRBD1 covers 8 bases. After removal of 9 bases from V and 5 bases from J, the junction contained 3 bases not matched to a gene. Germline loops: CDR1 SGHRS, CDR2 YFSETQ. The CDR3 is made up of 11 amino acids. CDR3 DNA sequence: TGCGCCACCCGACAGGGGGAGACCCAGTACTTC. Translated: CATRQGETQYF. The full variable domain, completed using reference TRBV5-1 and TRBJ2-5, is KAGVTQTPRYLIKTRGQQVTLSCSPISGHRSVSWYQQTPGQGLQFLFEYFSETQRNKGNFPGRFSGRQFSNSRSEMNVSTLELGDSALYLCATRQGETQYFGPGTRLLVL.

The chain carries TRBV27 and TRBJ2-1, with TRBD2 matching 10 bases. Germline V CDR1 and CDR2: MNHEY, SMNVEV (reference sequence). This CDR3 has 15 amino acids. The V and J ends lost 4 bases and 6 bases, in that order; junction bases with no gene match: 6. The CDR3 loop is CASSSGTSVTNEQFF. The CDR3 nucleotides read TGTGCCAGCAGTTCCGGGACTAGCGTTACCAATGAGCAGTTCTTC.

The genes are TRBV4-2 and TRBJ1-2; possibly TRBD1 for D (5 bases). Deletions cut 4 bases from V and 2 bases from J, with 14 bases between. The germline CDR1 and CDR2 sequences are LGHNA and YNFKEQ. The CDR3 covers 15 residues. CDR3 in DNA: TGTGCCAGCAGCCTAGGCAGGGCCCAGAACTATGGCTACACCTTC. It translates to CASSLGRAQNYGYTF.

Worth noting for this clone: The junction departs from germline at one end; a sequencing error may be responsible. The chain is built from TRBV10-3 and TRBJ2-4, with TRBD2 identical over 8 bases. The CDR3 has 17 residues. Germline assignment: CDR1 ENHRY and CDR2 SYGVKD. The CDR3 sequence is CAISESSGIGAKNSQYF. The CDR3, as DNA: TGTGCCATCAGTGAGTCTAGCGGGATCGGGGCCAAAAACAGTCAGTACTTC.

CDR3 sequence (DNA): TGTGCCAGCAGCGACACGGACAGTTTCTATGGCTACACCTTC. Encoded protein: CASSDTDSFYGYTF. V is TRBV7-9 and J is TRBJ1-2; tentative D call: TRBD1 (6 bases). The CDR3 runs to 14 residues. The germline V and J ends were trimmed by 5 bases and 4 bases, with 14 bases remaining between them. CDR1 is SEHNR and CDR2 is FQNEAQ in the germline V gene (reference sequence).

For the CDR3, the DNA is TGTGCCAGCAGTGAATGGGTACTAGCGGGAGAGACCCAGTACTTC. Amino acid sequence: CASSEWVLAGETQYF. The chain has TRBV6-1 and TRBJ2-5, with TRBD2 matching over 9 bases. The V segment lost 2 bases and the J segment 4 bases; nucleotides outside the gene matches: 5. Germline loops: CDR1 MNHNS, CDR2 SASEGT. There are 15 residues in the CDR3.

The chain joins TRBV28 to TRBJ2-3; 13 bases are a match to TRBD2. Trimming at V came to 1 base and at J to 6 bases, leaving 7 bases not matched to a gene. CDR3 length: 17 amino acids. The germline V gene encodes CDR1 MDHEN and CDR2 SYDVKM. In DNA, the CDR3 is TGTGCCAGCAGTTTATTTCGGACTAGCGGGAGTGGGGATACGCAGTATTTT. The encoded protein is CASSLFRTSGSGDTQYF. The full variable domain, its missing parts supplied by reference TRBV28 and TRBJ2-3, is DVKVTQSSRYLVKRTGEKVFLECVQDMDHENMFWYRQDPGLGLRLIYFSYDVKMKEKGDIPEGYSVSREKKERFSLILESASTNQTSMYLCASSLFRTSGSGDTQYFGPGTRLTVL.

This clone was recorded once. The genes are TRBV7-2 and TRBJ2-1; D ambiguous. The V gene lost 1 base and the J gene lost 9 bases, with 7 bases spanning the gap. The CDR3 spans 12 residues. CDR1 SGHTA and CDR2 FQGNSA come from the germline V gene. In DNA, the CDR3 is TGTGCCAGCAGCTTAGGCTGGCTTGAGCAGTTCTTC. Residues: CASSLGWLEQFF.

V usage is TRBV18 and J usage is TRBJ1-5; perhaps TRBD1 as D (6 bases). The CDR3 is 14 residues long. Germline values: CDR1 KGHSH, CDR2 LQKENI. The V end was cut by 6 bases, the J end by 5 bases, with 14 bases between. The CDR3 sequence is CASSFDRTDQPQHF. In DNA, the CDR3 is TGTGCCAGCTCGTTCGACAGGACGGATCAGCCCCAGCATTTT.

There are a few counts of this clone. The V gene is TRBV9, the J gene TRBJ1-1; D is unclear. Trimming removed 3 bases at V and 4 bases at J, with 19 bases between. This CDR3 has 16 amino acids. Germline V lookup: CDR1 SGDLS, CDR2 YYNGEE. CDR3 nucleotide sequence: TGTGCCAGCAGCGGCGGGGATTACCCACGGGGCACTGAAGCTTTCTTT. The encoded protein is CASSGGDYPRGTEAFF.

This rearrangement joins TRBV6-1 to TRBJ1-5; no reliable D call. With 1 base removed from V and 11 bases from J, the gap between germline ends came to 9 bases. The CDR3 spans 12 residues. Looked up from germline, CDR1 is MNHNS and CDR2 is SASEGT. The CDR3 sequence: CASSEVNLAQHF. The CDR3 DNA reads as TGTGCCAGCAGTGAAGTAAATTTAGCCCAGCATTTT.

This chain uses TRBV15 with TRBJ1-2; D remains unclear. The CDR3 has 12 amino acids. V was cut by 0 bases and J by 7 bases, with 6 bases left in between. From germline, CDR1 is LNHNV and CDR2 YYDKDF (reference sequence). CDR3 coding DNA: TGTGCCACCAGCAGAGATACGGGTGGCTACACCTTC. Encoded protein: CATSRDTGGYTF.

This clone was counted once. The chain has TRBV10-3 and TRBJ2-1, with 9 bases that match TRBD2. The germline CDR1 and CDR2 sequences are ENHRY and SYGVKD. With V trimmed by 3 bases and J by 1 base, 4 bases remained unmatched. This CDR3 region has 16 residues. In nucleotides, the CDR3 is TGTGCCATCAGTGATATGGCGGGAGGGTCCTACAATGAGCAGTTCTTC. Translated: CAISDMAGGSYNEQFF.

The chain combines TRBV7-2 with TRBJ2-2, with D maybe TRBD1 (5 bases). CDR3 size: 16 residues. The V end lost 5 bases, the J end lost 0 bases, and 13 bases lay between the germline ends. CDR1 SGHTA and CDR2 FQGNSA come from the germline V gene. In nucleotides, the CDR3 is TGTGCCAGCAGCCTACTGGGGCTTGCGAACACCGGGGAGCTGTTTTTT. Translation: CASSLLGLANTGELFF.

The chain links TRBV5-1 to TRBJ2-1; TRBD1 agrees at 8 bases. V lost 0 bases, J lost 8 bases, and 1 base stayed unmatched. CDR1 and CDR2 (germline): SGHRS, YFSETQ. CDR3 length equals 13 residues. The CDR3 here is CASSLDRGYEQFF. CDR3 bases: TGCGCCAGCAGCTTGGACAGGGGGTATGAGCAGTTCTTC. Variable domain in full (rest from reference TRBV5-1 and TRBJ2-1): KAGVTQTPRYLIKTRGQQVTLSCSPISGHRSVSWYQQTPGQGLQFLFEYFSETQRNKGNFPGRFSGRQFSNSRSEMNVSTLELGDSALYLCASSLDRGYEQFFGPGTRLTVL.

Here the CDR3 reads CASSSDSSIKEQYF. In DNA form, the CDR3 reads TGTGCCAGCAGCTCCGACTCTTCTATTAAGGAGCAGTACTTC. The V and J genes are TRBV7-2 and TRBJ2-7; D unclear. Trimming removed 4 bases from V and 7 bases from J, with 17 bases in between. The CDR3 is 14 amino acids. Germline V lookup: CDR1 SGHTA, CDR2 FQGNSA. Based on the CDR3 plus reference TRBV7-2 and TRBJ2-7, the full variable domain is GAGVSQSPSNKVTEKGKDVELRCDPISGHTALYWYRQSLGQGLEFLIYFQGNSAPDKSGLPSDRFSAERTGGSVSTLTIQRTQQEDSAVYLCASSSDSSIKEQYFGPGTRLTVT.

The chain is built from TRBV6-4 and TRBJ1-1; no definite D call. Germline V lookup: CDR1 MRHNA, CDR2 SNTAGT. The ends were cut back, 3 bases at V and 1 base at J, with 9 bases in the middle. The CDR3 loop spans 14 amino acids. The CDR3 region is CASSDWPKNTEAFF. DNA for the CDR3: TGTGCCAGCAGTGATTGGCCGAAGAACACTGAAGCTTTCTTT.

A note on this clone: The identical CDR3 is also encoded by other nucleotide sequences in the sample. V is TRBV12-5 and J is TRBJ1-4, with 9 bases identical to TRBD1. The CDR3 contains 15 residues. V was clipped by 1 base and J by 5 bases; unmatched bases: 2. The germline V gene encodes CDR1 LGHNT and CDR2 FRNRAP. CDR3 nucleotide sequence: TGTGCTAGTGGTTTGGGGGGACAGGGCAATGAAAAACTGTTTTTT. Translated: CASGLGGQGNEKLFF.

This clone was counted once. This chain connects TRBV6-6 to TRBJ1-3; 7 nucleotides line up with TRBD1. The germline gives CDR1 MNHNY, CDR2 SVGAGI (reference sequence). CDR3 length: 15 amino acids. Trimming removed 0 bases from V and 2 bases from J; junction bases left unmatched: 1. The CDR3: CASSYSGTAGNTIYF. CDR3 in DNA: TGTGCCAGCAGTTACTCCGGGACAGCTGGAAACACCATATATTTT.

The genes are TRBV19 and TRBJ2-7, with TRBD1 matching 8 bases. Unmatched junction bases numbered 9, after V lost 5 bases and J lost 6 bases. The germline CDR1 and CDR2 sequences are LNHDA and SQIVND (reference sequence). The CDR3 contains 14 residues. The CDR3 nucleotides are TGTGCCAGTAGTTTGCCGGGACAGGTGGTCGAGCAGTACTTC. Translated, it gives CASSLPGQVVEQYF.